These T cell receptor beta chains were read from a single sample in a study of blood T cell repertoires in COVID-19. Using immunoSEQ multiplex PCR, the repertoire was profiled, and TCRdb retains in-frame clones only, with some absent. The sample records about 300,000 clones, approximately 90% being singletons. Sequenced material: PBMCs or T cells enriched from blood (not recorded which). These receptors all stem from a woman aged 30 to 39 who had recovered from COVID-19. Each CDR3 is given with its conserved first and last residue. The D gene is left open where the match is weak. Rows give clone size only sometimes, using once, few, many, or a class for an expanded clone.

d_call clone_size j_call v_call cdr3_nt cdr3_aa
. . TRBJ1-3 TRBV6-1 TGTGCCAGCAGTGAAGACAGGGCGGACTCTGGAAACACCATATATTTT CASSEDRADSGNTIYF
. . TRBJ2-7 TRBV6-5 TGTGCCAGCAGAGCAGGGCCCGACGAGCAGTACTTC CASRAGPDEQYF
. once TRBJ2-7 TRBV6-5 TGTGCCAGCAGTTCAGGGCCATCTTACGAGCAGTACTTC CASSSGPSYEQYF
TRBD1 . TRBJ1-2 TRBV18 TGTGCCAGCTCACCGGGACAGGGGGCTCTTCGGGGCTACACCTTC CASSPGQGALRGYTF
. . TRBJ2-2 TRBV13 TGTGCCAGCAGCTCTCCTGGAGTAACCGGGGAGCTGTTTTTT CASSSPGVTGELFF
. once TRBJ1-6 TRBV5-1 TGCGCCAGCAGCTTGGAGGCGACGGGAGATAATTCACCCCTCCACTTT CASSLEATGDNSPLHF
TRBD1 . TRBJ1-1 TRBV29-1 TGCAGCGTTCCCGGACAGGGAAGGGCTTTCTTT CSVPGQGRAFF
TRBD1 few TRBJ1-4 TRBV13 TGTGCCAGCAGCCCGGGACAGGGCTACGAAAAACTGTTTTTT CASSPGQGYEKLFF
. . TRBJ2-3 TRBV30 TGTGCCGGAGGGAGGGGGGGCCCTAGCACAGATACGCAGTATTTT CAGGRGGPSTDTQYF
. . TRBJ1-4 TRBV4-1 TGCGCCAGCAGCCAAGTTGGGAGCAGACTAGGACTGTTTTTT CASSQVGSRLGLFF
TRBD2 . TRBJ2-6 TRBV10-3 TGTGCCACCGGGGGGGGCTCAGGGGCCAACGTCCTGACTTTC CATGGGSGANVLTF
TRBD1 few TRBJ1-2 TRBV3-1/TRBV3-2 TGTGCCAGCAGCCAAGTCCCCCGGACAGGAAAGGACTATGGCTACACCTTC CASSQVPRTGKDYGYTF
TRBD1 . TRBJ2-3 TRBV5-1 TGCGCCAGCAGCTTGGGGACAGGGGTCGCAGATACGCAGTATTTT CASSLGTGVADTQYF
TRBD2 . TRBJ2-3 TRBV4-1 TGCGCCAGCAGCCCACCCGGGACTAGCGAGAGCACAGATACGCAGTATTTT CASSPPGTSESTDTQYF
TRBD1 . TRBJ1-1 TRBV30 TGTGCCTGGGGACAGGGTGCCACTGAAGCTTTCTTT CAWGQGATEAFF
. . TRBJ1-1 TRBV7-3 TGTGCCAGCAGCTTAGGTATTGGTGCAGGGAACACTGAAGCTTTCTTT CASSLGIGAGNTEAFF
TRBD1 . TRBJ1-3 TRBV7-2 TGTGCCAGCAGCGCGTTGGACAGGCCCGGAAACACCATATATTTT CASSALDRPGNTIYF
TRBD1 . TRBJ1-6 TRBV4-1 TGCGCCAGCAGCCAAGCGTTGGGACAGGGGCCAACCCCCCTCCACTTT CASSQALGQGPTPLHF
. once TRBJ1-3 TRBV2 TGTGCCAGCAGTGGGAGCATGGGTGCAGGAAACACCATATATTTT CASSGSMGAGNTIYF
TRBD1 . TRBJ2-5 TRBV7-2 TGTGCCAGCAGCTTAGCCGGGACAGGGGTTCAAGAGACCCAGTACTTC CASSLAGTGVQETQYF
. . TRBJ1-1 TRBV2 TGTGCCAGCAGTGCAAGCCTGGGGGCGATGAACACTGAAGCTTTCTTT CASSASLGAMNTEAFF
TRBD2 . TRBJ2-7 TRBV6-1 TGTGCCAGCAGTGCAGCGGGGAGCTCCTACGAGCAGTACTTC CASSAAGSSYEQYF
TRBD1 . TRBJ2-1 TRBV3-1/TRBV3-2 TGTGCCAGCAGCCAGAGACAGGGGGCCCACAATGAGCAGTTCTTC CASSQRQGAHNEQFF
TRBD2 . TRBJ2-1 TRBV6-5 TGTGCCAGCAGGGGGCTAGCGGACTACAATGAGCAGTTCTTC CASRGLADYNEQFF
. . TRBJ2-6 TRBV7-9 TGTGCCAGCAGCTTAGCCTTGGACTTCTCTGGGGCCAACGTCCTGACTTTC CASSLALDFSGANVLTF
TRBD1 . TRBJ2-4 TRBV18 TGTGCCAGCTCACAGGGACAGGGTGGCCAAAACATTCAGTACTTC CASSQGQGGQNIQYF
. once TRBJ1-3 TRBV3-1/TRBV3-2 TGTGCCAGCAGCCAAGCCGAGAGAACCATATATTTT CASSQAERTIYF
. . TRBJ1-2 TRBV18 TGTGCCAGCTCACCGAGATCTAACTATGGCTACACCTTC CASSPRSNYGYTF
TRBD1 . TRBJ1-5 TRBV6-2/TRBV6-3 TGTGCCAGCAGTTGGGGACAGTTCCCGAGGGCGCCCCAGCATTTT CASSWGQFPRAPQHF
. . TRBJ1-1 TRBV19 TGTGCCAGTAGTCCTCGGGGGGGGGCTGAAGCTTTCTTT CASSPRGGAEAFF
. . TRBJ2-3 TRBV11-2 TGTGCCAGCAGACCACCCGGGACTTTCTACACAGATACGCAGTATTTT CASRPPGTFYTDTQYF
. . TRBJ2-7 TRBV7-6 TGTGCCAGCAGCTTGGGGCAGGACTACGAGCAGTACTTC CASSLGQDYEQYF
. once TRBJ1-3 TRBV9 TGTGCCAGCAGCGTCGACAGCCTCCTCCAGGGAGGAAACACCATATATTTT CASSVDSLLQGGNTIYF
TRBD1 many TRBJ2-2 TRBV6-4 TGTGCCAGCAGTGCTACAGGGGGCACCGGGGAGCTGTTTTTT CASSATGGTGELFF
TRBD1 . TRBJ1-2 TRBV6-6 TGTGCCAGCAAAGAACAGGGGGCTCACTATGGCTACACCTTC CASKEQGAHYGYTF
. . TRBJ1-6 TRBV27 TGTGCCACAGGGAGGGGCTATAATTCACCCCTCCACTTT CATGRGYNSPLHF
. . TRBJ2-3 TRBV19 TGTGCCAGTAGTATAGATCTCCCCCCGGATACGCAGTATTTT CASSIDLPPDTQYF
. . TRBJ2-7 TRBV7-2 TGTGCCAGCAGCCCTAGTAGGGGCGAGCAGTACTTC CASSPSRGEQYF
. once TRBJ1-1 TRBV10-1 TGCGCCAGCAGTGAGACAGTCAACACTGAAGCTTTCTTT CASSETVNTEAFF
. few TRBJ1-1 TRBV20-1 TGCAGTGCCACTGAGAACACTGAAGCTTTCTTT CSATENTEAFF
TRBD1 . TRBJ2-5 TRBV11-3 TGTGCCAGCAGCTCCGAGACAGGGGGTAGAGAGACCCAGTACTTC CASSSETGGRETQYF
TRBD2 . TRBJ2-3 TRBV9 TGTGCCAGCAGCGTAGGGACTAGCGGCACAGATACGCAGTATTTT CASSVGTSGTDTQYF
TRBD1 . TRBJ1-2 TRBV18 TGTGCCAGCTCACCACCGCGGGGACAGGGCTTTGGCTACACCTTC CASSPPRGQGFGYTF
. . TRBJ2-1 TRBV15 TGTGCCACCAGCAGAGCGGGGTTTGGGCCCTCCTACAATGAGCAGTTCTTC CATSRAGFGPSYNEQFF
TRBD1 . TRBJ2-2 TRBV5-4 TGTGCCAGCAGCTTGGCGGGACAGGCCTCTTGGGGAAACACCGGGGAGCTGTTTTTT CASSLAGQASWGNTGELFF
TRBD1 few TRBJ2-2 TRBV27 TGTGCCAGCAGATTTTCCACCGGGACAGGGCTGACCGGGGAGCTGTTTTTT CASRFSTGTGLTGELFF
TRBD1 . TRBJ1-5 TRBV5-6 TGTGCCAGCAGCTTGGGCAGGGGGTTAAGTAGCAATCAGCCCCAGCATTTT CASSLGRGLSSNQPQHF
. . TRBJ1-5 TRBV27 TGTGCCAGCAGCTACCGCAATCAGCCCCAGCATTTT CASSYRNQPQHF
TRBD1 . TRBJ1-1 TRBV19 TGTGCCAGTAGTACGGACAGGGCGCAGGGAGTGAACACTGAAGCTTTCTTT CASSTDRAQGVNTEAFF